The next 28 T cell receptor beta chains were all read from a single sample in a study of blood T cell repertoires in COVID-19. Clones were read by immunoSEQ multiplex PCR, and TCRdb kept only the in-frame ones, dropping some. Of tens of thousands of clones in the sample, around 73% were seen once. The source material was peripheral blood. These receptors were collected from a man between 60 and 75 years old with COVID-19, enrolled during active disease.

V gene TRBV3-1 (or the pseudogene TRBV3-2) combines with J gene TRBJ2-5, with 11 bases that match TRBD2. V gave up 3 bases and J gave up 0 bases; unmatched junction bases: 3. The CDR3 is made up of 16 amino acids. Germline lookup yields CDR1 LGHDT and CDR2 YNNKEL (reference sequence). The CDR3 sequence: CASSHLLAGDQETQYF. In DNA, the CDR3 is TGTGCCAGCAGCCACCTACTAGCGGGGGACCAAGAGACCCAGTACTTC.

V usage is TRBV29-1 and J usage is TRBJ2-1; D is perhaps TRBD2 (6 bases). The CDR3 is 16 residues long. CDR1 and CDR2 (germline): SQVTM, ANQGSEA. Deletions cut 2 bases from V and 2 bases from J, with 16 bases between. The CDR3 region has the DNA TGCAGCGTTGAATCCCCCGGGCTAGCGACCTACAATGAGCAGTTCTTC. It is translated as CSVESPGLATYNEQFF.

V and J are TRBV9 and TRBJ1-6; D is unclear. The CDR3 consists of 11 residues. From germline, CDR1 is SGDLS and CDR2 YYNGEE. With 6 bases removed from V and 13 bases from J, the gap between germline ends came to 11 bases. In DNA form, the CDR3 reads TGTGCCAGCACCTACCTGAAGCCCCTCCACTTT. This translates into CASTYLKPLHF.

The CDR3 reads CASSGPGTGRLGYTF. As DNA, the CDR3 is TGTGCCAGTAGTGGCCCGGGGACAGGGCGGTTGGGCTACACCTTC. The chain uses TRBV19 and TRBJ1-2; 9 bases agree with TRBD1. V lost 5 bases, J lost 8 bases, and 12 bases stayed unmatched. The CDR3 has 15 amino acids. Germline lookup yields CDR1 LNHDA and CDR2 SQIVND (reference sequence).

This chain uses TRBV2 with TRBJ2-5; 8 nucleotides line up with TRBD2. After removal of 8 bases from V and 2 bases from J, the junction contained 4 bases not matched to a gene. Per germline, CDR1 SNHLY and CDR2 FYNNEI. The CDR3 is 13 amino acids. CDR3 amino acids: CASRRGEQETQYF. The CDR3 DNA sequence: TGTGCCAGCCGGCGGGGGGAACAAGAGACCCAGTACTTC. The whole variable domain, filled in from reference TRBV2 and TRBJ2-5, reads EPEVTQTPSHQVTQMGQEVILRCVPISNHLYFYWYRQILGQKVEFLVSFYNNEISEKSEIFDDQFSVERPDGSNFTLKIRSTKLEDSAMYFCASRRGEQETQYFGPGTRLLVL.

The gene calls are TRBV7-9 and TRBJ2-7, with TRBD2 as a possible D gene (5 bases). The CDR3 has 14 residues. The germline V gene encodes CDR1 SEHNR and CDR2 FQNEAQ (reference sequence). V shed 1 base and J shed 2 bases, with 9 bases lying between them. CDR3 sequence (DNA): TGTGCCAGCAGCTTAGGGGCTAGCACCTACGAGCAGTACTTC. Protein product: CASSLGASTYEQYF.

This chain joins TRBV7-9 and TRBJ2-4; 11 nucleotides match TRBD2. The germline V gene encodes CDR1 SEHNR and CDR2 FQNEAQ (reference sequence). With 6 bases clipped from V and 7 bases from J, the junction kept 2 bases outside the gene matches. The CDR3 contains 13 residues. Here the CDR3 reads CASSVAGGNIQYF. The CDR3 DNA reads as TGTGCCAGCAGTGTAGCGGGGGGGAACATTCAGTACTTC.

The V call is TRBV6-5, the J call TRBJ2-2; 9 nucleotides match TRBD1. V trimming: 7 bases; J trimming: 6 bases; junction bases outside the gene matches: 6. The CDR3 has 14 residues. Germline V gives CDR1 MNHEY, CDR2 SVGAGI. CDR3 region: CASTGGQGSGELFF. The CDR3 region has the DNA TGTGCCAGCACGGGGGGACAGGGTTCCGGGGAGCTGTTTTTT.

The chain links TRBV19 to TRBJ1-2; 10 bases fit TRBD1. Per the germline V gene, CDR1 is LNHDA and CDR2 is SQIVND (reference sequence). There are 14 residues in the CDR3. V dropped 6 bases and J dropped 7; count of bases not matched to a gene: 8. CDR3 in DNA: TGTGCCAGTAGCGCCGGGACAGGGGTCCGTGGCTACACCTTC. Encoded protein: CASSAGTGVRGYTF.

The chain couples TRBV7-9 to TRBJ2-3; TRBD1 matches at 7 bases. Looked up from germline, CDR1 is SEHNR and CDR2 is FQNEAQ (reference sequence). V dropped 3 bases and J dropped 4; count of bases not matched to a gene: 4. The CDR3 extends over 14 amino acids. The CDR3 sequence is CASSLGTAADTQYF. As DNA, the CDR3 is TGTGCCAGCAGCTTGGGGACAGCGGCAGATACGCAGTATTTT.

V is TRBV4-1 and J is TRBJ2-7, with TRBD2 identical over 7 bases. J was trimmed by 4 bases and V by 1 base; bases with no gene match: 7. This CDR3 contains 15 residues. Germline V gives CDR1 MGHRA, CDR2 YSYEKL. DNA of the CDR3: TGCGCCAGCAGCCAAGTCGCGGGGGTCCGGTACGAGCAGTACTTC. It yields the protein CASSQVAGVRYEQYF.

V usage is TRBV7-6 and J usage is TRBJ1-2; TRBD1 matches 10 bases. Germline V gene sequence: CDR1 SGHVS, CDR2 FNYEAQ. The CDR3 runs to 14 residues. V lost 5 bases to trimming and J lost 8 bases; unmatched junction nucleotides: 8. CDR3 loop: CASSTGTGAFGYTF. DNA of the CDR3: TGTGCCAGCAGCACGGGGACAGGGGCATTCGGCTACACCTTC.

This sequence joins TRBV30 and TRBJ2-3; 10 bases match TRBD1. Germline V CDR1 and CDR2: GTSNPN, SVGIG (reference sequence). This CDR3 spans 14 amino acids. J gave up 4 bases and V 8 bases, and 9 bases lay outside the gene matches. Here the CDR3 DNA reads TGTGCCAGTGACAGGGGGCAAAGGCCAGATACGCAGTATTTT. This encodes CASDRGQRPDTQYF.

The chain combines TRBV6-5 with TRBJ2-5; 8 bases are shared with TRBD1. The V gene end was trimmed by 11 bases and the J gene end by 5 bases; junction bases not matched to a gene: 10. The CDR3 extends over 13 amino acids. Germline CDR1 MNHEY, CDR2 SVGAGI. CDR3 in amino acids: CACQGAGFETQYF. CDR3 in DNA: TGTGCCTGCCAGGGGGCGGGATTTGAGACCCAGTACTTC.

The CDR3 region has the DNA TGTGCCAGCAGCTTAGACCCAGGATCTAACTATGGCTACACCTTC. Translating gives CASSLDPGSNYGYTF. J is TRBJ1-2 and V is TRBV7-2; no clear D gene. CDR3 size: 15 residues. Germline V gives CDR1 SGHTA, CDR2 FQGNSA. V was pared by 1 base and J by 0 bases, with 9 bases between.

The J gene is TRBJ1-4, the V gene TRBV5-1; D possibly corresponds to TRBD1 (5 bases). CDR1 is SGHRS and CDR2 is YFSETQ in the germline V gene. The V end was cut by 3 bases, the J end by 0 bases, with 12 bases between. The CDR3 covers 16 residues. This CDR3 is CASSSRGGATNEKLFF. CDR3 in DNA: TGCGCCAGCAGCTCTCGCGGGGGGGCAACTAATGAAAAACTGTTTTTT. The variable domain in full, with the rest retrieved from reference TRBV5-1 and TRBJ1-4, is KAGVTQTPRYLIKTRGQQVTLSCSPISGHRSVSWYQQTPGQGLQFLFEYFSETQRNKGNFPGRFSGRQFSNSRSEMNVSTLELGDSALYLCASSSRGGATNEKLFFGSGTQLSVL.

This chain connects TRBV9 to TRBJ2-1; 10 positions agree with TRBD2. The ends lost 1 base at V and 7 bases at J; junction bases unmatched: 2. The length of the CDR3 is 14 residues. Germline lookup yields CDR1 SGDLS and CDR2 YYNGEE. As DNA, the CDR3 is TGTGCCAGCAGCGTACTAGCGGGAGCGAATGAGCAGTTCTTC. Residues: CASSVLAGANEQFF. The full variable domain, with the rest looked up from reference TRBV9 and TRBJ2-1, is DSGVTQTPKHLITATGQRVTLRCSPRSGDLSVYWYQQSLDQGLQFLIQYYNGEERAKGNILERFSAQQFPDLHSELNLSSLELGDSALYFCASSVLAGANEQFFGPGTRLTVL.

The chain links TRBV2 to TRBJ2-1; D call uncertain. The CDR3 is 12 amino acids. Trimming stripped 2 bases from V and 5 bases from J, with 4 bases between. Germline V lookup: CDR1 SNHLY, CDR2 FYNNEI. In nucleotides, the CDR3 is TGTGCCAGCAGTGAATCCGACAATGAGCAGTTCTTC. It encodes CASSESDNEQFF. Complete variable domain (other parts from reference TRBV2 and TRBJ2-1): EPEVTQTPSHQVTQMGQEVILRCVPISNHLYFYWYRQILGQKVEFLVSFYNNEISEKSEIFDDQFSVERPDGSNFTLKIRSTKLEDSAMYFCASSESDNEQFFGPGTRLTVL.

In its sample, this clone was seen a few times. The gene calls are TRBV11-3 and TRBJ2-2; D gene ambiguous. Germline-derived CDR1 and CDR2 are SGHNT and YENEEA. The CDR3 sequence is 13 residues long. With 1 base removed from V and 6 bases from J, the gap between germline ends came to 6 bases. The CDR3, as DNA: TGTGCCAGCAGCTTAGGCGGCGCCGGGGAGCTGTTTTTT. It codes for CASSLGGAGELFF.

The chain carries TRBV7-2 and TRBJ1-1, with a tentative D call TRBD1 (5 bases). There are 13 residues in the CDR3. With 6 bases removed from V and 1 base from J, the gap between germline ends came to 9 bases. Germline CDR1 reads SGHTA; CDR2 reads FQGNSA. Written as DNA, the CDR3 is TGTGCCAGCAGACGCGACAGGAACACTGAAGCTTTCTTT. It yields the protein CASRRDRNTEAFF.

The CDR3 here is CASTRGGRLYEQYF. For the CDR3, the DNA is TGTGCCAGCACCCGGGGAGGACGACTCTACGAGCAGTACTTC. The gene calls are TRBV27 and TRBJ2-7; D perhaps matches TRBD2 (6 bases). CDR3 size: 14 residues. V lost 7 bases and J lost 3, with 16 bases in between. Germline lookup yields CDR1 MNHEY and CDR2 SMNVEV (reference sequence).

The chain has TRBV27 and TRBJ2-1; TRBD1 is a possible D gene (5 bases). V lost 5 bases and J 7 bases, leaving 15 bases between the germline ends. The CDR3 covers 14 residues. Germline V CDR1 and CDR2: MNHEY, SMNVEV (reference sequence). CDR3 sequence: CASSRWGLFNEQFF. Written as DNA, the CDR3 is TGTGCCAGCAGTCGGTGGGGCCTCTTTAATGAGCAGTTCTTC.

The CDR3 here is CASRTGIPDRGTQYF. CDR3 nucleotides: TGTGCCAGCAGAACAGGGATTCCTGACCGGGGTACGCAGTATTTT. The chain is built from TRBV5-6 and TRBJ2-3; a possible D gene is TRBD1 (6 bases). Germline loops: CDR1 SGHDT, CDR2 YYEEEE. The CDR3 loop spans 15 amino acids. The ends were cut back, 5 bases at V and 8 bases at J, with 21 bases in the middle.

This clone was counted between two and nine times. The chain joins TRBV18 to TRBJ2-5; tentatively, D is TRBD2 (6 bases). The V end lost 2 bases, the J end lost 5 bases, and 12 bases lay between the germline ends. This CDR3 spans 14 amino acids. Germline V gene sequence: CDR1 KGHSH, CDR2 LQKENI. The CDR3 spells CASSPSRGSETQYF. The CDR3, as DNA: TGTGCCAGCTCACCAAGCCGGGGGTCGGAGACCCAGTACTTC.

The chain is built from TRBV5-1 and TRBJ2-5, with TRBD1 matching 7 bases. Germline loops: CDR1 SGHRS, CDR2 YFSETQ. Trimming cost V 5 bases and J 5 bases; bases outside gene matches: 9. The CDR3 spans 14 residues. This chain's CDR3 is CASRPGGRDETQYF. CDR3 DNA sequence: TGCGCCAGCAGACCAGGGGGTCGGGATGAGACCCAGTACTTC.

The CDR3: CAISADRVTYEQYF. In nucleotides, the CDR3 is TGTGCCATCAGCGCCGACAGGGTGACGTACGAGCAGTACTTC. The chain links TRBV10-3 to TRBJ2-7; 7 positions match TRBD1. Trimming took 6 bases from V and 4 from J; bases not matched to a gene: 9. CDR3 length: 14 residues. From germline, CDR1 is ENHRY and CDR2 SYGVKD.

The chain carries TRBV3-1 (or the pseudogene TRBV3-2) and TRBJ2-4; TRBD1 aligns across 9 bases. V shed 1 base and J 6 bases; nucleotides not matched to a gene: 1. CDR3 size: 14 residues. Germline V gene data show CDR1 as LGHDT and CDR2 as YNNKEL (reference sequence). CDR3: CASSQGQGGNIQYF. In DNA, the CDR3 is TGTGCCAGCAGCCAAGGACAGGGGGGAAACATTCAGTACTTC.

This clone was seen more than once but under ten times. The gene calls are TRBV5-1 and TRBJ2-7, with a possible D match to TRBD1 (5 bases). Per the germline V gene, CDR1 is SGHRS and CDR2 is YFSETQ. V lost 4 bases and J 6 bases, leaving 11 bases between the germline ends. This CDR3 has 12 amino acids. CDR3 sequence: CASSPDRTEQYF. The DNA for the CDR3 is TGCGCCAGCAGCCCAGACAGAACCGAGCAGTACTTC.